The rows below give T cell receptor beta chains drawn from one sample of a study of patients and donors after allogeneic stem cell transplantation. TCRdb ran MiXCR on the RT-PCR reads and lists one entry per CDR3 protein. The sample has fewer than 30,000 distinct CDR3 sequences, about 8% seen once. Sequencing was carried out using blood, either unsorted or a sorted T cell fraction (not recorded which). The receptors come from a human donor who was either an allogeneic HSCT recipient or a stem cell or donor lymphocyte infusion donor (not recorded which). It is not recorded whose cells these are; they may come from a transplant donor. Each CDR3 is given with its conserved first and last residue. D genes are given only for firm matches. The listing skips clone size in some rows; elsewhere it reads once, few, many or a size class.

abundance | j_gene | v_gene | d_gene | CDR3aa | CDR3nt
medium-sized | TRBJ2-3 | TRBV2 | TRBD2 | CASSAPRTSGESGTDTQYF | TGTGCCAGCAGTGCTCCCCGGACTAGCGGAGAAAGCGGGACAGATACGCAGTATTTT
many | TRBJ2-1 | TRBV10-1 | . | CASSVRGSDEQFF | TGCGCCAGCAGTGTCAGGGGTAGCGATGAGCAGTTCTTC
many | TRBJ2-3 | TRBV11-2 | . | CASSLRGTDTQYF | TGTGCCAGCAGCTTAAGGGGCACAGATACGCAGTATTTT
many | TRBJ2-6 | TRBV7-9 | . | CASSLGSGANVLTF | TGTGCCAGCAGCTTAGGTTCTGGGGCCAACGTCCTGACTTTC
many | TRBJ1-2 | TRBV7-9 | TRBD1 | CASSPGQGADGYTF | TGTGCCAGCAGCCCGGGACAGGGGGCCGATGGCTACACCTTC
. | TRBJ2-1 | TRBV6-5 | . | CASSSPQGYNEQFF | TGTGCCAGCAGTTCCCCGCAGGGGTACAATGAGCAGTTCTTC
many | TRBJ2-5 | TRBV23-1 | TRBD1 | CASSRDAGTETQETQYF | TGCGCCAGCAGCCGGGATGCAGGGACAGAAACACAAGAGACCCAGTACTTC
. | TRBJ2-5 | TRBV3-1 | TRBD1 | CASSRLEGAEEETQYF | TGTGCCAGCAGCCGACTTGAGGGGGCGGAAGAAGAGACCCAGTACTTC
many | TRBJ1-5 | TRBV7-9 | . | CASSLVGRTDQPQHF | TGTGCCAGCAGCTTAGTAGGAAGGACGGATCAGCCCCAGCATTTT
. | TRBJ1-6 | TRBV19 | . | CATRLRDVNSPLHF | TGTGCCACGAGACTCCGGGACGTTAATTCACCCCTCCACTTT
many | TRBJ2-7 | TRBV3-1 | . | CASSQGVGYEQYF | TGTGCCAGCAGCCAAGGGGTGGGCTACGAGCAGTACTTC
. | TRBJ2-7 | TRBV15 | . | CATSIGWGYEQYF | TGTGCCACCAGCATCGGGTGGGGCTACGAGCAGTACTTC
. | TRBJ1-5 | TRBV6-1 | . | CASSRDGKSNQPQHF | TGTGCCAGCAGTCGGGACGGAAAAAGCAATCAGCCCCAGCATTTT
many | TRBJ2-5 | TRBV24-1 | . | CATSDRDYQETQYF | TGTGCCACCAGTGACCGGGACTACCAAGAGACCCAGTACTTC
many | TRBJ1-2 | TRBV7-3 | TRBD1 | CASSPGTAGGYTF | TGTGCCAGCAGCCCCGGGACAGCCGGGGGCTACACCTTC
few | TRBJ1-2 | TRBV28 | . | CASSLSRGGYGYTF | TGTGCCAGCAGTTTGAGCAGGGGTGGCTATGGCTACACCTTC
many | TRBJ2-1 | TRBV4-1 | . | CASSPRGGVYNEQFF | TGCGCCAGCAGCCCCAGGGGGGGGGTTTACAATGAGCAGTTCTTC
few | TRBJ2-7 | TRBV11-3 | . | CASSPEGQAPYEQYF | TGTGCCAGCAGCCCAGAGGGCCAGGCCCCCTACGAGCAGTACTTC